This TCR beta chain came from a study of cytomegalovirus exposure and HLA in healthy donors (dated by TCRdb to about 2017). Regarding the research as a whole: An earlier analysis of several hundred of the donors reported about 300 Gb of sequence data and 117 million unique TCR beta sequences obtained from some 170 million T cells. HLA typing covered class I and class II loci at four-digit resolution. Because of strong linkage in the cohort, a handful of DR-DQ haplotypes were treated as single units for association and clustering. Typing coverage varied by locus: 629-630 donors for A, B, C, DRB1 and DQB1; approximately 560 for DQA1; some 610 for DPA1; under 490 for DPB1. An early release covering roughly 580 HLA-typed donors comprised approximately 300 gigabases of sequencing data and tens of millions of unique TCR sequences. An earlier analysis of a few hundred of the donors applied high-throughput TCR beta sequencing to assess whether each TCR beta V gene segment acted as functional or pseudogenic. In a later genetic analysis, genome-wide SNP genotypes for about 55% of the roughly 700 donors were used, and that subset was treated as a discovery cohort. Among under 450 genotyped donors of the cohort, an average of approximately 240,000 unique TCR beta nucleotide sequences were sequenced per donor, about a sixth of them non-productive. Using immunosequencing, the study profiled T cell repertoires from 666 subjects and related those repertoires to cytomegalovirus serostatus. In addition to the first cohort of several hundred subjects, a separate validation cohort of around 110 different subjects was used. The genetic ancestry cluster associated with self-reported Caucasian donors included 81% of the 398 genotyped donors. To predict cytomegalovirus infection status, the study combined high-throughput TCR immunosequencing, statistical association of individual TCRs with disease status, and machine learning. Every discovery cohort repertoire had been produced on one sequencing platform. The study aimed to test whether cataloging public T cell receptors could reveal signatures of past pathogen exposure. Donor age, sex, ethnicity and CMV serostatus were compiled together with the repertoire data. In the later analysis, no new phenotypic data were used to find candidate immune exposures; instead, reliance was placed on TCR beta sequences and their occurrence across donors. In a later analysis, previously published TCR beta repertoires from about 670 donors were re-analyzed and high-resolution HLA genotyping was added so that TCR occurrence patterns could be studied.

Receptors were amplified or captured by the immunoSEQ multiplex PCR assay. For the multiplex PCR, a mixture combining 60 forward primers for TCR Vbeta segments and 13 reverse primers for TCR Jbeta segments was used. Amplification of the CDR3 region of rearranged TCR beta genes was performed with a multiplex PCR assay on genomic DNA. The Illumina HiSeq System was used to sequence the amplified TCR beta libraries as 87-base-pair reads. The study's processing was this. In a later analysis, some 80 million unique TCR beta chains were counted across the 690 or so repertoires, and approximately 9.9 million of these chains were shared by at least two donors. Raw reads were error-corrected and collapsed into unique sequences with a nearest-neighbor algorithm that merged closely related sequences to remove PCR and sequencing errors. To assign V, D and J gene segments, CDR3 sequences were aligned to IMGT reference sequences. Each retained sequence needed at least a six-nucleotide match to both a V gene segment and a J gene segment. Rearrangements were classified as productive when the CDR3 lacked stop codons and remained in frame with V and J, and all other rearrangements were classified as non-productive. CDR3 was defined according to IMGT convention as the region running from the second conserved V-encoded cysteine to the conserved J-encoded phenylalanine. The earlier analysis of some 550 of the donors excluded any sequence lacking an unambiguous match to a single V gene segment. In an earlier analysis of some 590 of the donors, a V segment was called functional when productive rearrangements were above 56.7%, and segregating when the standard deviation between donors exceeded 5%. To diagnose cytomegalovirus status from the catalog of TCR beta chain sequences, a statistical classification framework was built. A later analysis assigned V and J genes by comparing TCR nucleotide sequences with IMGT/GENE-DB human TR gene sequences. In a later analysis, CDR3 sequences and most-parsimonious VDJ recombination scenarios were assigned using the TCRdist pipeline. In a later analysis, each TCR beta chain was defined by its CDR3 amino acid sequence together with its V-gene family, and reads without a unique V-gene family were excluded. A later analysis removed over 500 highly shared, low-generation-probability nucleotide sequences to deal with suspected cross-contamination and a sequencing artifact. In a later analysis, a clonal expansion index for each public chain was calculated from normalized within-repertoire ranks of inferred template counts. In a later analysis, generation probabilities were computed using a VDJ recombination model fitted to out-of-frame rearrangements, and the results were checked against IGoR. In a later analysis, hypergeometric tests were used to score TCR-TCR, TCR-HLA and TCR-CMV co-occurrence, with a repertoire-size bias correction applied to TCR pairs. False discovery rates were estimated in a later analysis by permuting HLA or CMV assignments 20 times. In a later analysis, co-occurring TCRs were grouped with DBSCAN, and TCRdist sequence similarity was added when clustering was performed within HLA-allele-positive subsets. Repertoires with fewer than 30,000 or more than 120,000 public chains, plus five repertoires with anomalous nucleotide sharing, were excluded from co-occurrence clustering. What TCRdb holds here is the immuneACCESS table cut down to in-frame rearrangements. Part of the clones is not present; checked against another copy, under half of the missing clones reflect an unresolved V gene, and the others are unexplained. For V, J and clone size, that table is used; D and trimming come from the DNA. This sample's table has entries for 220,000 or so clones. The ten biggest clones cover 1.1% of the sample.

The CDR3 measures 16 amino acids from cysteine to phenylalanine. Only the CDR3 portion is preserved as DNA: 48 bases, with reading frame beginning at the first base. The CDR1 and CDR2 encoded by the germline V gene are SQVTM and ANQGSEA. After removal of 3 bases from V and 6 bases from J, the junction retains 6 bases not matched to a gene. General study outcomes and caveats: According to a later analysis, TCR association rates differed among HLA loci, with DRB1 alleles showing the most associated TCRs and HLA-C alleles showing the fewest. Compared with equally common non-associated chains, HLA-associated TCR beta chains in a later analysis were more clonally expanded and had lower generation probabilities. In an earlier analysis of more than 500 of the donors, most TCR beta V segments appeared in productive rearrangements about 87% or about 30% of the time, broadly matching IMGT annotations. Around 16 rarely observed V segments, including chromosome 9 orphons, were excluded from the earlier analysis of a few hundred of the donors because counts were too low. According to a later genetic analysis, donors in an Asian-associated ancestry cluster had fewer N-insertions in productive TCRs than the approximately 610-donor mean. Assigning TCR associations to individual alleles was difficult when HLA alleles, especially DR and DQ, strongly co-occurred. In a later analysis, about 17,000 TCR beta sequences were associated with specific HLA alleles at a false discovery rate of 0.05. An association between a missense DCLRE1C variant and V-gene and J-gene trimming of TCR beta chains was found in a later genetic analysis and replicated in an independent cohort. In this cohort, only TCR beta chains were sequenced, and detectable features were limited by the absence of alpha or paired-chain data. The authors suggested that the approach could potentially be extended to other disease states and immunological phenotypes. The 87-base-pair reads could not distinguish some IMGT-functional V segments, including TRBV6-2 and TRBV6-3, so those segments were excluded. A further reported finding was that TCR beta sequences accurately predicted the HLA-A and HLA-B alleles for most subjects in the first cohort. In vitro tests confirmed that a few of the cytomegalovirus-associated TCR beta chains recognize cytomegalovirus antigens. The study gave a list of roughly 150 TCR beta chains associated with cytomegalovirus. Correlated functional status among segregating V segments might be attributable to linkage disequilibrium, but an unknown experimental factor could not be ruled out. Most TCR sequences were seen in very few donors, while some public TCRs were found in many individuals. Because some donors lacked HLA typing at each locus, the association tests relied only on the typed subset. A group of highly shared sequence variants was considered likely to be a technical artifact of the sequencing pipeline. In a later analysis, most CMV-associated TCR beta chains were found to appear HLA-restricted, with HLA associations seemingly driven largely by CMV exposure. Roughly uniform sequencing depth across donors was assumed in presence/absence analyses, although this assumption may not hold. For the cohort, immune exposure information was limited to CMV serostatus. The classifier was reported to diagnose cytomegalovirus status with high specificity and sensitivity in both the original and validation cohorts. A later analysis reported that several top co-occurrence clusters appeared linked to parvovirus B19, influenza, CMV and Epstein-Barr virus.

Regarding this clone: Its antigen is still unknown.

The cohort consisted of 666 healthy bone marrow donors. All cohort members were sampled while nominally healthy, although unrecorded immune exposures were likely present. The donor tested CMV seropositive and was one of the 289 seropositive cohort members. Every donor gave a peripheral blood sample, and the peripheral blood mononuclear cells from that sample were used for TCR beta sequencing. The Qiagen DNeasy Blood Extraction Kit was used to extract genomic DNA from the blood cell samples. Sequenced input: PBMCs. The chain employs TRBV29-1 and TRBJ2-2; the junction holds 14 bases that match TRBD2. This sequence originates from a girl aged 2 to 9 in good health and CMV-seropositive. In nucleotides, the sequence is TGCAGCGTTGATGGGACTAGCGGGAGTCTTGCCGGGGAGCTGTTTTTT. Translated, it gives CSVDGTSGSLAGELFF.